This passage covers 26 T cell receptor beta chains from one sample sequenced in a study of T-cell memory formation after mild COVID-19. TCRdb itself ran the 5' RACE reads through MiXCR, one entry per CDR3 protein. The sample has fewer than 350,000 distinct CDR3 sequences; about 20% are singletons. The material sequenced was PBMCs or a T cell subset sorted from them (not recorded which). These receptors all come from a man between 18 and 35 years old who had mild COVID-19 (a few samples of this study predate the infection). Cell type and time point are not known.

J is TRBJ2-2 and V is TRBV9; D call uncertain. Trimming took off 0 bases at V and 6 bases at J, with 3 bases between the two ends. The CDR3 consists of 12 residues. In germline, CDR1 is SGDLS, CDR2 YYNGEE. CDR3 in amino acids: CASSVVPGELFF. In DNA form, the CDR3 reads TGTGCCAGCAGCGTAGTACCCGGGGAGCTGTTTTTT.

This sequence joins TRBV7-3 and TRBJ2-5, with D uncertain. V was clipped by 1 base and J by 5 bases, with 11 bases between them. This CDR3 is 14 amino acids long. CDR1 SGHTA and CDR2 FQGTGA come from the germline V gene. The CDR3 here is CASSLNGLGETQYF. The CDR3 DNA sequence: TGTGCCAGCAGCTTAAATGGGCTGGGCGAGACCCAGTACTTC.

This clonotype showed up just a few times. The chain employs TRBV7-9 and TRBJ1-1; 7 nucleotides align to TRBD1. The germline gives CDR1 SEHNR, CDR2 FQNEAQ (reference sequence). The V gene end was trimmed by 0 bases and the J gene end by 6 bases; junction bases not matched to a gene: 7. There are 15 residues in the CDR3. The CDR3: CASSLAQGVVAEAFF. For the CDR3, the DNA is TGTGCCAGCAGCTTAGCGCAGGGGGTCGTCGCTGAAGCTTTCTTT.

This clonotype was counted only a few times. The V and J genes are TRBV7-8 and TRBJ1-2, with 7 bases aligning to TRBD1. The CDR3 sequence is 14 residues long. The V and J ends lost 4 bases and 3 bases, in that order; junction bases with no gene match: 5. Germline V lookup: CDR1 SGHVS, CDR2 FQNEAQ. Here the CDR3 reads CASSSTGVDYGYTF. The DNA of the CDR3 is TGTGCCAGCAGCTCCACAGGGGTTGACTATGGCTACACCTTC.

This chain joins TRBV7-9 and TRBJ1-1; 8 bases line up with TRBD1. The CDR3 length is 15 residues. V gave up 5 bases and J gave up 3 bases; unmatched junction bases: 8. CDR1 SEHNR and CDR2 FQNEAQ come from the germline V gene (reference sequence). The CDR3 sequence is CASSAGQGVYTEAFF. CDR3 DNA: TGTGCCAGCAGCGCCGGACAGGGAGTTTACACTGAAGCTTTCTTT. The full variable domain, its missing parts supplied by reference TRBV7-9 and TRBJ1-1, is DTGVSQNPRHKITKRGQNVTFRCDPISEHNRLYWYRQTLGQGPEFLTYFQNEAQLEKSRLLSDRFSAERPKGSFSTLEIQRTEQGDSAMYLCASSAGQGVYTEAFFGQGTRLTVV.

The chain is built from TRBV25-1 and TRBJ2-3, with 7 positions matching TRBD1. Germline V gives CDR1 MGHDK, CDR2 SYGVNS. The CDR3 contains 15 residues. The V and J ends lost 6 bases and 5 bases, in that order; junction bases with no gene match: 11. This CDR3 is CASSPSTGPGDTQYF. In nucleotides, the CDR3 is TGTGCCAGCAGCCCCTCGACAGGGCCCGGAGATACGCAGTATTTT.

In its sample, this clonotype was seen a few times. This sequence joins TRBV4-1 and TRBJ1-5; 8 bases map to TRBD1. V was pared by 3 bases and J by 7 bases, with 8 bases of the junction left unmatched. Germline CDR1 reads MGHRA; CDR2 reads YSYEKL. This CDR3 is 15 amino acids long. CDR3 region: CASSQDGQGGQPQHF. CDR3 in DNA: TGCGCCAGCAGCCAGGATGGACAGGGAGGACAGCCCCAGCATTTT.

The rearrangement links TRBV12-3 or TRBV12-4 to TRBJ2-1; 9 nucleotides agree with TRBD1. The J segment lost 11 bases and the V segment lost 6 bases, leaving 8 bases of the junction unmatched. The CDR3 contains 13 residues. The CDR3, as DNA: TGTGCCAGCAGGTCTCCGGGACAGGGTCAGCAGTTCTTC. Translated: CASRSPGQGQQFF.

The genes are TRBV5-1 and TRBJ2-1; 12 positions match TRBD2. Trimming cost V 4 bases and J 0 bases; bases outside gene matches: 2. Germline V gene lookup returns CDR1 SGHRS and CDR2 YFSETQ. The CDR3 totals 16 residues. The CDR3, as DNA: TGCGCCAGCAGCCCTAGCGGGGGGGCCTCCTACAATGAGCAGTTCTTC. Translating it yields CASSPSGGASYNEQFF.

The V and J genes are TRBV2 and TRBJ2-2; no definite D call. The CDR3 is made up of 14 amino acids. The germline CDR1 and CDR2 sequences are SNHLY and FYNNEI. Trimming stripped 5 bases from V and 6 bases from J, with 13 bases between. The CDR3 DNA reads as TGTGCCAGCAGTTCTCAGTCCGCTGCCGGGGAGCTGTTTTTT. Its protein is CASSSQSAAGELFF.

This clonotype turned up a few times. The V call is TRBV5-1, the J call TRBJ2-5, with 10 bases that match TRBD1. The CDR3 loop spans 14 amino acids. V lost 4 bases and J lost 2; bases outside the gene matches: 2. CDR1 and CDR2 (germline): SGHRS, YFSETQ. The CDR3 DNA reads TGCGCCAGCAGCGGACAGGGGGTACAAGAGACCCAGTACTTC. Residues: CASSGQGVQETQYF.

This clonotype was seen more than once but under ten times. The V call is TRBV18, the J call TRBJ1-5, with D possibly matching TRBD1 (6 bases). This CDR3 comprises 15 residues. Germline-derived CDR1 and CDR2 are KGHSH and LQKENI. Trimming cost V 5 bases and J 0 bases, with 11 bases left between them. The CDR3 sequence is CASSRTVNSNQPQHF. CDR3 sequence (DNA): TGTGCCAGCTCAAGGACAGTAAATAGCAATCAGCCCCAGCATTTT.

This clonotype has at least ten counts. The CDR3 coding sequence is TGCAGCTACAGGGCAGGGGAGACCCAGTACTTC. It encodes CSYRAGETQYF. The chain is built from TRBV29-1 and TRBJ2-5; D is possibly TRBD1 (6 bases). V was shortened by 8 bases and J by 5 bases, with 12 bases between the two germline ends. Germline V CDR1 and CDR2: SQVTM, ANQGSEA. The CDR3 runs to 11 residues.

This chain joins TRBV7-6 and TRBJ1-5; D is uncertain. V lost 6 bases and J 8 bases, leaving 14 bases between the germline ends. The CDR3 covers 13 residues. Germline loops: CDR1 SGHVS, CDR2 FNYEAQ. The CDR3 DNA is TGTGCCAGCAGGGTCAGCCCTAGAGAGCCCCAGCATTTT. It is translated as CASRVSPREPQHF.

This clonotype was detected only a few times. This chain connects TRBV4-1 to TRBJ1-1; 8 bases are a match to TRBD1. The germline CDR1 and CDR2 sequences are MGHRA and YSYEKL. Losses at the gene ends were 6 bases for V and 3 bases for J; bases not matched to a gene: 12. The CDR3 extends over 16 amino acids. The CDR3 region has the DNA TGCGCCAGCAGAGTAAAGCAGGGGGCGGAGGACACTGAAGCTTTCTTT. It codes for CASRVKQGAEDTEAFF.

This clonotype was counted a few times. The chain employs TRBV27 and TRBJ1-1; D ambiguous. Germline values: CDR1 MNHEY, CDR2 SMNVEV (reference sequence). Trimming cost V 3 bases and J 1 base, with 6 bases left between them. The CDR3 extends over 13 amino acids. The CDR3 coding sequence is TGTGCCAGCAGTTTTGCGGAGAACACTGAAGCTTTCTTT. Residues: CASSFAENTEAFF.

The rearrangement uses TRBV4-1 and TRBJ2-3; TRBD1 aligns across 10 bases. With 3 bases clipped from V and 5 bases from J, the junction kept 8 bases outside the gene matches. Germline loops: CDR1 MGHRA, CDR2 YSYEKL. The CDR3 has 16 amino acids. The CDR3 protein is CASSQLGQGNGDTQYF. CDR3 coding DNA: TGCGCCAGCAGCCAGCTGGGACAGGGGAATGGAGATACGCAGTATTTT.

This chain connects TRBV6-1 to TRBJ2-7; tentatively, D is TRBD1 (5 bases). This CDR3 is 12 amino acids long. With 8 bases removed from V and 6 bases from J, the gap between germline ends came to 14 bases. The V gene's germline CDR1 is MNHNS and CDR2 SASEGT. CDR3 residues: CASRAGLSEQYV. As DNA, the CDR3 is TGTGCCAGCCGGGCAGGGCTCAGCGAGCAGTACGTC.

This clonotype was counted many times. The CDR3 DNA is TGTGCCAGCAGGGGGGACACCGGGGAGCTGTTTTTT. It translates to CASRGDTGELFF. This chain joins TRBV25-1 and TRBJ2-2, with D perhaps assigned TRBD1 or TRBD2 (5 bases each). This CDR3 comprises 12 residues. Germline V gene sequence: CDR1 MGHDK, CDR2 SYGVNS. V was pared by 6 bases and J by 3 bases, with 5 bases between.

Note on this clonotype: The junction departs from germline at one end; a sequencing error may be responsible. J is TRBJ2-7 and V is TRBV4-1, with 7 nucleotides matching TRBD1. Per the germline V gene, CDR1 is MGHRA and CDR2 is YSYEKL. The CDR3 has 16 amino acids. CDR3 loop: CVSSQGPGDRAYEQYF. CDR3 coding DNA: TGCGTCAGCAGCCAAGGTCCCGGGGACAGAGCTTACGAGCAGTACTTC.

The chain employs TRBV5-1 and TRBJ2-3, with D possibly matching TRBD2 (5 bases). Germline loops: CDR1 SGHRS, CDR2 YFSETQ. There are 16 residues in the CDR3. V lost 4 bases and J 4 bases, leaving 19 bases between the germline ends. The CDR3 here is CASSPYVSASPDTQYF. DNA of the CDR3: TGCGCCAGCAGCCCCTATGTGTCGGCTAGCCCAGATACGCAGTATTTT.

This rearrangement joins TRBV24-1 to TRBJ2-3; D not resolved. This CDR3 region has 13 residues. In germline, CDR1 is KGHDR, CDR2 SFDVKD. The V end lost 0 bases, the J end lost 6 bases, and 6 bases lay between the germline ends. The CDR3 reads CATSDLLADTQYF. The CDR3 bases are TGTGCCACCAGTGATTTGCTGGCGGATACGCAGTATTTT.

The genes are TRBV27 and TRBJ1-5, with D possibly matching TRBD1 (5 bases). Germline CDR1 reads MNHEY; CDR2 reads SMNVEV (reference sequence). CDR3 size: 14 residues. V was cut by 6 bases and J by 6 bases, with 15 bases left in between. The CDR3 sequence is CASRRRTTSQPQHF. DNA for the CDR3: TGTGCCAGCAGGCGACGGACAACGAGTCAGCCCCAGCATTTT.

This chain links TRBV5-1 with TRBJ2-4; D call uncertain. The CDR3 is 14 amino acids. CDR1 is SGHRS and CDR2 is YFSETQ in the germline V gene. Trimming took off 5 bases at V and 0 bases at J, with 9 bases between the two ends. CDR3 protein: CASSPQEAKNIQYF. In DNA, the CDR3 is TGCGCCAGCAGTCCTCAGGAAGCCAAAAACATTCAGTACTTC.

CDR3 sequence reads: CSAKLQGNTEAFF. As DNA, the CDR3 is TGCAGTGCTAAACTACAGGGGAACACTGAAGCTTTCTTT. The chain employs TRBV20-1 and TRBJ1-1; TRBD1 is a possible D gene (6 bases). The CDR3 loop spans 13 amino acids. Germline loops: CDR1 DFQATT, CDR2 SNEGSKA (reference sequence). The germline V and J ends were trimmed by 4 bases and 1 base, with 10 bases remaining between them.

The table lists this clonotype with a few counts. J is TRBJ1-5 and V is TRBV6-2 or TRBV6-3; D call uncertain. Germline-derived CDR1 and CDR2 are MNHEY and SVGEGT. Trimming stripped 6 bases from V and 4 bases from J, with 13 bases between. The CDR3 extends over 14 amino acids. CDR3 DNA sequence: TGTGCCAGCAGCCGGACGCGGGAGAATCAGCCCCAGCATTTT. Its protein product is CASSRTRENQPQHF.